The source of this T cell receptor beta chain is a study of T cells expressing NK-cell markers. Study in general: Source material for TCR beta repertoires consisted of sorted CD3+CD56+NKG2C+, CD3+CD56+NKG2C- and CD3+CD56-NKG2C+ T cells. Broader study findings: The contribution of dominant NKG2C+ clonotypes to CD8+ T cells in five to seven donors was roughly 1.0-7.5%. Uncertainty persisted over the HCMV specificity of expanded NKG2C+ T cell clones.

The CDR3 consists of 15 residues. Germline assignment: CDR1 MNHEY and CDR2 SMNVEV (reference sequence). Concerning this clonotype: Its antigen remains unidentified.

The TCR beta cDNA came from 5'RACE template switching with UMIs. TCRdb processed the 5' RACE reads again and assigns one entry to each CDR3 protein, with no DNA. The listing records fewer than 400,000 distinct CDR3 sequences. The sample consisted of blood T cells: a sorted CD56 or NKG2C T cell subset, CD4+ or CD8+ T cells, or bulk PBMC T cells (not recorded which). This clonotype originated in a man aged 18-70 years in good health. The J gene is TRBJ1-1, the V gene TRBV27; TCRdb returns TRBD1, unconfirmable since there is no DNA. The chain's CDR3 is CASSSYGQGNTEAFF.